This is a list of T cell receptor beta chains from one sample in a study of control samples from healthy donors and cancer patients. Sequencing was performed with immunoSEQ multiplex PCR; in TCRdb, only in-frame clones are kept and a portion is missing. The top ten clones hold about 1.9% of a sample with some 130,000 clones, about 92% of them seen once. The sample comprised blood. All receptors come from a woman in her forties or fifties in good health. Each CDR3 is given with its conserved first and last residue. A clone size is listed for some rows: how often the clone was seen (once, few, many), or a class if it is expanded.

size: -; J: TRBJ1-2; V: TRBV5-6; CDR3: CASSPRGTRAYGYTF
size: -; J: TRBJ2-7; V: TRBV6-5; CDR3: CASKMGGGDEQYF
size: -; J: TRBJ2-7; V: TRBV30; CDR3: CAWSRGETYEQYF
size: -; J: TRBJ2-2; V: TRBV27; CDR3: CASSPPGLPPGELFF
size: -; J: TRBJ1-5; V: TRBV5-1; CDR3: CARRGQEYSNQPQHF
size: -; J: TRBJ1-1; V: TRBV5-1; CDR3: CASSGGTLNTEAFF
size: -; J: TRBJ2-2; V: TRBV10-3; CDR3: CAISAAGGTGELFF
size: -; J: TRBJ2-4; V: TRBV18; CDR3: CASSPGQGNIQYF
size: -; J: TRBJ2-4; V: TRBV27; CDR3: CASSSALGIQYF
size: -; J: TRBJ2-7; V: TRBV6-6; CDR3: CASSDPTGVNEQYF
size: -; J: TRBJ1-2; V: TRBV29-1; CDR3: CSVGWDRNYF
size: once; J: TRBJ1-5; V: TRBV5-1; CDR3: CASSLGDRGDQPQHF
size: -; J: TRBJ2-7; V: TRBV24-1; CDR3: CATASSGRGEQYF
size: -; J: TRBJ1-5; V: TRBV11-2; CDR3: CASSLGDRAGNQPQHF
size: -; J: TRBJ2-7; V: TRBV11-2; CDR3: CASSSSMSGTLGEQYF
size: -; J: TRBJ2-1; V: TRBV6-1; CDR3: CASSEFFRRGEQFF
size: -; J: TRBJ1-4; V: TRBV7-6; CDR3: CASSSRGETNEKLFF
size: -; J: TRBJ1-6; V: TRBV6-4; CDR3: CASSGTEDSPLHF
size: -; J: TRBJ1-2; V: TRBV5-1; CDR3: CASSSGAGTGIWGYTF
size: once; J: TRBJ2-2; V: TRBV5-5; CDR3: CASSPGPVANTGELFF
size: -; J: TRBJ2-3; V: TRBV6-5; CDR3: CASSYSPSSTDTQYF
size: -; J: TRBJ1-2; V: TRBV3-1/TRBV3-2; CDR3: CASSQEGTGTYGYTF
size: once; J: TRBJ1-1; V: TRBV7-9; CDR3: CASSLAGGENTEAFF
size: -; J: TRBJ1-5; V: TRBV7-6; CDR3: CASSLGGQGPQPQHF